The next 27 T cell receptor beta chains were all read from a single sample in a study of OX40 agonist ivuxolimab in advanced cancers. The library came from the immunoSEQ multiplex PCR assay. TCRdb holds this immuneACCESS table with in-frame rearrangements only. Some clones are missing; in checked studies, unresolved V genes explain under half, and the rest has no known cause. The sample includes roughly 76,000 clones, with roughly 92% observed a single time. The ten largest account for around 8% of the sample. The sequencing used CD4+ or CD8+ T cells sorted from blood, collected in a trial of the OX40 agonist ivuxolimab. These receptors were collected from an adult with an advanced solid tumor such as melanoma, head and neck, liver or kidney cancer.

The chain recombines TRBV27 with TRBJ2-6, with TRBD1 identical over 9 bases. Germline lookup yields CDR1 MNHEY and CDR2 SMNVEV (reference sequence). The CDR3 consists of 17 residues. V was pared by 6 bases and J by 1 base, with 7 bases of the junction left unmatched. The CDR3 spells CASSLTGGASGANVLTF. The DNA of the CDR3 is TGTGCCAGCAGCTTAACAGGGGGCGCGTCTGGGGCCAACGTCCTGACTTTC. The whole variable domain, remainder taken from reference TRBV27 and TRBJ2-6, is EAQVTQNPRYLITVTGKKLTVTCSQNMNHEYMSWYRQDPGLGLRQIYYSMNVEVTDKGDVPEGYKVSRKEKRNFPLILESPSPNQTSLYFCASSLTGGASGANVLTFGAGSRLTVL.

The J gene is TRBJ2-1, the V gene TRBV11-1; D remains ambiguous. CDR1 and CDR2 from the germline V gene are SGHAT and FQDESV (reference sequence). Trimming removed 5 bases from V and 8 bases from J, with 7 bases in between. The CDR3 runs to 11 residues. CDR3 DNA: TGTGCCAGCAGCACCGGGTATGAGCAGTTCTTC. Translating gives CASSTGYEQFF.

The chain links TRBV29-1 to TRBJ2-1; D is unresolved. The V end lost 3 bases, the J end lost 1 base, and 10 bases lay between the germline ends. Per the germline V gene, CDR1 is SQVTM and CDR2 is ANQGSEA. There are 14 residues in the CDR3. CDR3 DNA sequence: TGCAGCGTTGAGTCCCAAGCGTCCTACAATGAGCAGTTCTTC. Protein sequence: CSVESQASYNEQFF.

This rearrangement joins TRBV4-1 to TRBJ1-3; D not resolved. CDR1 and CDR2 (germline): MGHRA, YSYEKL. This CDR3 comprises 16 residues. V lost 4 bases, J lost 6 bases, and 19 bases lay in between. CDR3 coding DNA: TGCGCCAGCAGCCCGACCCCGGAGGGAGTCTTAAACACCATATATTTT. Translation gives CASSPTPEGVLNTIYF.

This clone came up once. The V and J genes are TRBV6-6 and TRBJ2-3; D may be TRBD1 or TRBD2 (6 bases each). The germline CDR1 and CDR2 sequences are MNHNY and SVGAGI (reference sequence). The CDR3 spans 15 residues. Trimming pared 2 bases from V and 0 bases from J, leaving 9 bases between. This CDR3 is CASSYRGLSTDTQYF. CDR3 bases: TGTGCCAGCAGTTACCGGGGGCTGAGCACAGATACGCAGTATTTT.

The genes are TRBV2 and TRBJ2-7, with D possibly TRBD1 on 6 matching bases. The germline V gene encodes CDR1 SNHLY and CDR2 FYNNEI. The V and J ends lost 4 bases and 3 bases respectively, with 13 bases between them. This CDR3 is 14 amino acids long. Here the CDR3 reads CASSVRLDSYEQYF. As DNA, the CDR3 is TGTGCCAGCAGTGTGCGGTTGGACAGCTACGAGCAGTACTTC.

The chain employs TRBV19 and TRBJ2-3, with D possibly matching TRBD2 (5 bases). The CDR3 extends over 13 amino acids. Looked up from germline, CDR1 is LNHDA and CDR2 is SQIVND (reference sequence). Trimming took 2 bases from V and 6 from J, leaving 9 bases between them. The CDR3 sequence: CASSIWEWDTQYF. The DNA of the CDR3 is TGTGCCAGTAGTATATGGGAGTGGGATACGCAGTATTTT.

The chain has TRBV6-1 and TRBJ2-7; D might be TRBD2 (5 bases). Germline V gives CDR1 MNHNS, CDR2 SASEGT. The CDR3 is 13 residues long. Trimming removed 4 bases from V and 2 bases from J, with 9 bases in between. The chain's CDR3 is CASSVGVTYEQYF. The CDR3 DNA follows: TGTGCCAGCAGTGTCGGGGTCACCTACGAGCAGTACTTC.

The chain is built from TRBV7-9 and TRBJ1-4; D ambiguous. This CDR3 has 13 residues. The germline gives CDR1 SEHNR, CDR2 FQNEAQ (reference sequence). The ends were cut back, 5 bases at V and 14 bases at J, with 18 bases in the middle. The CDR3 nucleotides are TGTGCCAGCAGCCTAGTTTCGGAAAGCGGTCTGTTTTTT. Translation gives CASSLVSESGLFF.

This rearrangement joins TRBV6-5 to TRBJ2-5; TRBD2 might be the D (5 bases). V was trimmed by 6 bases and J by 2 bases, leaving 10 bases between them. The CDR3 sequence is 13 residues long. Looked up from germline, CDR1 is MNHEY and CDR2 is SVGAGI. The CDR3 protein is CASSYGEQETQYF. DNA for the CDR3: TGTGCCAGCAGCTACGGGGAACAAGAGACCCAGTACTTC.

The V call is TRBV5-6, the J call TRBJ2-3; TRBD1 might be the D (7 bases). The CDR3 is 16 amino acids. Germline V gene lookup returns CDR1 SGHDT and CDR2 YYEEEE. Trimming left V 5 bases short and J 5 bases short, with 21 bases between. CDR3 sequence: CASRGRVGQEGDTQYF. CDR3 coding DNA: TGTGCCAGCAGGGGTCGGGTTGGACAGGAGGGAGATACGCAGTATTTT.

This chain connects TRBV13 to TRBJ2-5; the match to TRBD1 covers 7 bases. The germline gives CDR1 PRHDT, CDR2 FYEKMQ (reference sequence). V shed 4 bases and J 5 bases; nucleotides not matched to a gene: 4. The CDR3 has 13 residues. The CDR3 region is CASSSTGKETQYF. The CDR3 DNA reads TGTGCCAGCAGCTCGACAGGGAAGGAGACCCAGTACTTC.

The chain carries TRBV4-3 and TRBJ2-7; TRBD1 is a possible D gene (6 bases). V was clipped by 1 base and J by 3 bases, with 13 bases between them. This CDR3 is built from 15 residues. Germline-derived CDR1 and CDR2 are LGHNA and YSLEER. Here the CDR3 DNA reads TGCGCCAGCAGCCAAGGACAGGTTGGAGTCTACGAGCAGTACTTC. Translation: CASSQGQVGVYEQYF.

This chain connects TRBV7-3 to TRBJ1-1; 9 bases fit TRBD1. J gave up 5 bases and V 8 bases, and 9 bases lay outside the gene matches. Per the germline V gene, CDR1 is SGHTA and CDR2 is FQGTGA. This CDR3 region has 14 residues. CDR3 region: CASSRTGVGTEAFF. The CDR3 region has the DNA TGTGCCAGCTCACGGACAGGGGTAGGGACTGAAGCTTTCTTT.

This clone was seen once. The rearrangement links TRBV13 to TRBJ1-3, with 7 bases fitting TRBD1. Trimming at V came to 2 bases and at J to 4 bases, leaving 2 bases not matched to a gene. Germline V lookup: CDR1 PRHDT, CDR2 FYEKMQ (reference sequence). The CDR3 covers 14 residues. The CDR3: CASSLTGEGNTIYF. CDR3 nucleotides: TGTGCCAGCAGCTTAACAGGGGAGGGAAACACCATATATTTT. Together with reference TRBV13 and TRBJ1-3, the CDR3 gives the full variable domain: AAGVIQSPRHLIKEKRETATLKCYPIPRHDTVYWYQQGPGQDPQFLISFYEKMQSDKGSIPDRFSAQQFSDYHSELNMSSLELGDSALYFCASSLTGEGNTIYFGEGSWLTVV.

Comments on this clone: Other nucleotide sequences in the sample specify the same CDR3. The chain has TRBV5-6 and TRBJ1-1, with TRBD1 as a possible D gene (5 bases). The CDR3 loop spans 16 amino acids. V shed 2 bases and J shed 3 bases, with 17 bases lying between them. Germline CDR1 SGHDT, CDR2 YYEEEE. The chain's CDR3 is CASSFPSEGTHTEAFF. In DNA form, the CDR3 reads TGTGCCAGCAGCTTCCCCTCGGAAGGGACCCACACTGAAGCTTTCTTT.

The chain combines TRBV7-8 with TRBJ2-3; 10 bases match TRBD2. This CDR3 has 17 residues. Germline V CDR1 and CDR2: SGHVS, FQNEAQ. Unmatched junction bases numbered 14, after V lost 6 bases and J lost 5 bases. CDR3 in amino acids: CASSFQLAGGTGDTQYF. For the CDR3, the DNA is TGTGCCAGCAGTTTTCAATTAGCGGGGGGAACCGGAGATACGCAGTATTTT.

J is TRBJ1-1 and V is TRBV11-2; TRBD1 matches at 9 bases. This CDR3 is built from 16 residues. V trimming: 5 bases; J trimming: 4 bases; junction bases outside the gene matches: 11. Germline V gene sequence: CDR1 SGHAT, CDR2 FQNNGV. CDR3 protein: CASSQWDREGSTEAFF. In nucleotides, the CDR3 is TGTGCCAGCAGCCAATGGGACAGGGAGGGTAGCACTGAAGCTTTCTTT.

The gene calls are TRBV6-9 and TRBJ1-2, with TRBD1 identical over 8 bases. CDR1 MNHGY and CDR2 SVAAGI come from the germline V gene. V shed 10 bases, J shed 0 bases, and the junction held 4 bases outside the gene matches. This CDR3 has 13 residues. CDR3 sequence: CATPQGANYGYTF. The CDR3 bases are TGTGCCACTCCACAGGGGGCTAACTATGGCTACACCTTC.

This chain uses TRBV5-6 with TRBJ1-1; no clear D gene. Germline V CDR1 and CDR2: SGHDT, YYEEEE. There are 14 residues in the CDR3. V was clipped by 0 bases and J by 8 bases, with 14 bases between them. For the CDR3, the DNA is TGTGCCAGCAGCTTGGGCAGAGCCCTTTACGAAGCTTTCTTT. Translation: CASSLGRALYEAFF.

The chain employs TRBV5-4 and TRBJ2-3; D possibly corresponds to TRBD2 (6 bases). The ends were cut back, 2 bases at V and 3 bases at J, with 19 bases in the middle. The CDR3 runs to 17 residues. From germline, CDR1 is SGHNT and CDR2 YYREEE (reference sequence). The CDR3 sequence: CASSFFPNGGVTDTQYF. In DNA form, the CDR3 reads TGTGCCAGCAGCTTTTTCCCTAACGGGGGTGTAACAGATACGCAGTATTTT.

The rearrangement links TRBV5-4 to TRBJ2-7; D possibly corresponds to TRBD1 (5 bases). CDR1 and CDR2 (germline): SGHNT, YYREEE (reference sequence). The V end lost 4 bases, the J end lost 0 bases, and 11 bases lay between the germline ends. The CDR3 contains 14 residues. The CDR3 spells CASSPSQVSYEQYF. The DNA of the CDR3 is TGTGCCAGCAGCCCCTCACAGGTCTCCTACGAGCAGTACTTC.

The chain links TRBV11-2 to TRBJ2-1, with TRBD2 matching over 9 bases. V lost 5 bases to trimming and J lost 5 bases; unmatched junction nucleotides: 10. The germline V gene encodes CDR1 SGHAT and CDR2 FQNNGV. There are 16 residues in the CDR3. In nucleotides, the CDR3 is TGTGCCAGCAGCCCGTCTTCGCGGGGGGGTAACAATGAGCAGTTCTTC. It translates to CASSPSSRGGNNEQFF.

The chain uses TRBV9 and TRBJ1-1; D might be TRBD1 (6 bases). Trimming took 0 bases from V and 8 from J, leaving 14 bases between them. The CDR3 covers 14 residues. The germline V gene has CDR1 SGDLS and CDR2 YYNGEE. The CDR3 spells CASSVGQGLVEAFF. The CDR3 DNA reads TGTGCCAGCAGCGTAGGTCAGGGGCTTGTAGAAGCTTTCTTT.

The J gene is TRBJ1-1, the V gene TRBV9; D is possibly TRBD1 (6 bases). Germline lookup yields CDR1 SGDLS and CDR2 YYNGEE. The CDR3 runs to 14 residues. The V gene lost 4 bases and the J gene lost 1 base, with 11 bases spanning the gap. CDR3 protein: CASSSGGRNTEAFF. CDR3 DNA sequence: TGTGCCAGCAGCTCGGGGGGCCGGAACACTGAAGCTTTCTTT.

The chain recombines TRBV6-4 with TRBJ2-1; D is undetermined. Germline-derived CDR1 and CDR2 are MRHNA and SNTAGT. V was cut by 0 bases and J by 4 bases, with 13 bases left in between. The CDR3 is 16 amino acids. The CDR3 spells CASSDSSVSPYNEQFF. CDR3 sequence (DNA): TGTGCCAGCAGTGACTCGTCGGTGTCCCCTTACAATGAGCAGTTCTTC.

The rearrangement links TRBV6-6 to TRBJ1-4; 7 nucleotides agree with TRBD1. CDR1 is MNHNY, CDR2 SVGAGI, per germline (reference sequence). This CDR3 is 16 amino acids long. V lost 7 bases to trimming and J lost 4 bases; unmatched junction nucleotides: 12. The CDR3 DNA sequence: TGTGCCAGCACCCCGGGAGGGGGCTGGAGTAATGAAAAACTGTTTTTT. Its translation is CASTPGGGWSNEKLFF.